This TCR beta chain was sequenced in a study of blood T cell repertoires in COVID-19. The data were produced by immunoSEQ multiplex PCR, yet TCRdb's version contains in-frame clones alone and is incomplete. The sample records 300,000 or so clones, roughly 87% being singletons. The CDR3 is made up of 15 amino acids. Germline V gives CDR1 MNHEY, CDR2 SVGAGI. Trimming took off 6 bases at V and 0 bases at J, with 14 bases between the two ends. The age range of participants was about 18 to 89 years, with residence in about 25 US areas. The J gene is TRBJ1-2, the V gene TRBV6-5, with D unclear. This sequence was found in a woman aged 25 to 45 who had recovered from COVID-19. The material sequenced was PBMCs or T cells enriched from blood (not recorded which). The CDR3 DNA reads as TGTGCCAGCAGCTATGGACGGCGGGCTAACTATGGCTACACCTTC. It codes for CASSYGRRANYGYTF.